The 14 T cell receptor beta chains below all came from one sample that was sequenced in a study of T cells after posttransplantation cyclophosphamide. Profiling relied on immunoSEQ multiplex PCR, and the TCRdb table lists in-frame clones only, not all of them. The sample holds tens of thousands of clones, about 84% seen once. The specimen was PBMCs. These receptors originate from a woman aged 60 to 75 with a blood cancer, CMV-positive, and with a related stem cell donor.

This clone has only a few counts. The V gene is TRBV30, the J gene TRBJ2-7; 7 nucleotides line up with TRBD2. Trimming removed 3 bases from V and 7 bases from J; junction bases left unmatched: 12. This CDR3 comprises 14 residues. Germline loops: CDR1 GTSNPN, CDR2 SVGIG (reference sequence). CDR3 coding DNA: TGTGCCTGGAGCCCACTGGGGAGGGGTCGAGAGCAGTACTTC. Encoded protein: CAWSPLGRGREQYF.

The chain couples TRBV4-2 to TRBJ2-7; D may be TRBD2 (5 bases). V shed 1 base and J shed 2 bases, with 15 bases lying between them. Germline CDR1 LGHNA, CDR2 YNFKEQ. CDR3 length: 16 residues. The CDR3 sequence is CASSQGVSLAPYEQYF. In DNA form, the CDR3 reads TGTGCCAGCAGCCAAGGCGTGAGTCTAGCCCCCTACGAGCAGTACTTC.

The table lists this clone with a count of one. V usage is TRBV2 and J usage is TRBJ1-2; D possibly corresponds to TRBD1 (5 bases). This CDR3 has 13 residues. Trimming pared 7 bases from V and 7 bases from J, leaving 16 bases between. The germline V gene has CDR1 SNHLY and CDR2 FYNNEI. CDR3 sequence: CASTEEVRAGYTF. The CDR3 bases are TGTGCCAGCACCGAGGAAGTCAGGGCTGGCTACACCTTC.

This sequence joins TRBV5-1 and TRBJ2-3, with 12 bases that match TRBD2. This CDR3 has 14 residues. The junction had 2 bases not matched to a gene; V was cut back by 4 bases and J by 5 bases. In germline, CDR1 is SGHRS, CDR2 YFSETQ. The chain's CDR3 is CASSETSGGDTQYF. CDR3 nucleotides: TGCGCCAGCAGCGAGACTAGCGGGGGAGATACGCAGTATTTT.

This clone has only a few counts. The chain links TRBV2 to TRBJ1-1, with D maybe TRBD1 (5 bases). This CDR3 comprises 12 residues. Germline CDR1 SNHLY, CDR2 FYNNEI. Trimming took 5 bases from V and 8 from J, leaving 12 bases between them. The CDR3, as DNA: TGTGCCAGCAGTCGACAGACTGGGGAAGCTTTCTTT. Translation: CASSRQTGEAFF.

This chain links TRBV9 with TRBJ2-3; 12 bases are shared with TRBD2. CDR3 length: 19 amino acids. CDR1 is SGDLS, CDR2 YYNGEE, per germline. V was pared by 4 bases and J by 0 bases, with 12 bases of the junction left unmatched. For the CDR3, the DNA is TGTGCCAGCAGCCCAGGTGGGACTAGCGGGCTAGGGAGCACAGATACGCAGTATTTT. It codes for CASSPGGTSGLGSTDTQYF.

The chain combines TRBV5-1 with TRBJ2-7, with 11 bases that match TRBD2. V gave up 0 bases and J gave up 2 bases; unmatched junction bases: 10. This CDR3 spans 18 amino acids. CDR1 is SGHRS and CDR2 is YFSETQ in the germline V gene. CDR3 sequence reads: CASSLGVPYSGRAYEQYF. CDR3 coding DNA: TGCGCCAGCAGCTTGGGTGTCCCCTATAGCGGGAGGGCCTACGAGCAGTACTTC.

V usage is TRBV5-1 and J usage is TRBJ1-1; 12 bases agree with TRBD1. CDR1 SGHRS and CDR2 YFSETQ come from the germline V gene. Trimming removed 4 bases from V and 6 bases from J; junction bases left unmatched: 7. The CDR3 consists of 15 residues. The chain's CDR3 is CASSGTGGRFSEAFF. DNA for the CDR3: TGCGCCAGCAGCGGGACAGGGGGCCGTTTCTCTGAAGCTTTCTTT.

This chain joins TRBV25-1 and TRBJ2-1; D ambiguous. CDR1 and CDR2 from the germline V gene are MGHDK and SYGVNS. The ends were cut back, 5 bases at V and 5 bases at J, with 10 bases in the middle. This CDR3 contains 13 residues. This CDR3 reads CASSPWADNEQFF. DNA of the CDR3: TGTGCCAGCAGTCCCTGGGCCGACAATGAGCAGTTCTTC.

V is TRBV4-2 and J is TRBJ1-1; D is uncertain. CDR3 length equals 17 residues. CDR1 is LGHNA, CDR2 YNFKEQ, per germline. The ends were cut back, 4 bases at V and 4 bases at J, with 22 bases in the middle. CDR3 sequence (DNA): TGTGCCAGCAGCCGCAAACTGGCAGGCGGGATGAGCACTGAAGCTTTCTTT. It yields the protein CASSRKLAGGMSTEAFF.

This rearrangement joins TRBV25-1 to TRBJ1-5; 9 nucleotides line up with TRBD1. V dropped 3 bases and J dropped 6; count of bases not matched to a gene: 3. The germline V gene has CDR1 MGHDK and CDR2 SYGVNS. CDR3 size: 14 residues. CDR3: CASSDTGGGQPQHF. The CDR3 nucleotides read TGTGCCAGCAGTGACACAGGGGGCGGTCAGCCCCAGCATTTT.

This chain connects TRBV14 to TRBJ2-5; 9 bases match TRBD2. Trimming cost V 3 bases and J 5 bases; bases outside gene matches: 16. CDR3 length equals 18 residues. CDR1 is SGHDN and CDR2 is FVKESK in the germline V gene. The chain's CDR3 is CASSQSRLAAQWDETQYF. The CDR3 nucleotides read TGTGCCAGCAGCCAGAGCAGACTAGCGGCCCAGTGGGACGAGACCCAGTACTTC.

This chain connects TRBV6-1 to TRBJ2-3, with TRBD1 matching 10 bases. V shed 6 bases, J shed 6 bases, and the junction held 6 bases outside the gene matches. The CDR3 runs to 14 residues. Germline loops: CDR1 MNHNS, CDR2 SASEGT. CDR3 region: CASRMRQGADTQYF. CDR3 in DNA: TGTGCCAGCAGGATGAGACAGGGGGCGGATACGCAGTATTTT.

This clone was seen a handful of times. This chain uses TRBV9 with TRBJ1-2, with D unclear. This CDR3 spans 12 amino acids. V was trimmed by 0 bases and J by 4 bases, leaving 4 bases between them. In germline, CDR1 is SGDLS, CDR2 YYNGEE. CDR3 sequence (DNA): TGTGCCAGCAGCGTAGACAGCTATGGCTACACCTTC. It yields the protein CASSVDSYGYTF.